This entry lists 3 T cell receptor beta chains sequenced from one sample in a study of blood T cells in healthy people across ages (dated by TCRdb to between 2015 and 2016). Receptor libraries were prepared by 5' RACE. Sequencing instrument: Illumina HiSeq 2500. A second roughly 6 to 12 cycle PCR used a sample-barcoded 5' primer and a J-beta primer mix. TCRdb ran its own pipeline on the public reads, namely fastp trimming at Q25 and MiXCR clone calling, and kept in-frame beta chains. Rows are combined by CDR3 protein, so each entry shows the most common genes and DNA. The sample table contains roughly 930,000 distinct CDR3 sequences; only one count was recorded for under 50% of them. The ten top clones hold roughly 13% of the sample. The material sequenced was blood. These receptors were obtained from a man under 40 in good health.

This rearrangement joins TRBV24-1 to TRBJ2-2, with TRBD1 as a possible D gene (6 bases). The ends were cut back, 3 bases at V and 7 bases at J, with 14 bases in the middle. Germline values: CDR1 KGHDR, CDR2 SFDVKD. The CDR3 extends over 15 amino acids. The CDR3 is CATSDVNRESGELFF. The CDR3 nucleotides read TGTGCCACCAGTGATGTGAACAGGGAGAGCGGGGAGCTGTTTTTT.

Ten or more counts support this clonotype. This chain connects TRBV29-1 to TRBJ2-1; a possible D gene is TRBD2 (5 bases). The CDR3 totals 14 residues. The V gene's germline CDR1 is SQVTM and CDR2 ANQGSEA. V lost 7 bases to trimming and J lost 0 bases, with 13 bases between them. The CDR3 DNA reads as TGCAGCGGTGTAACGGGGTTCTCCTACAATGAGCAGTTCTTC. Residues: CSGVTGFSYNEQFF.

The gene calls are TRBV27 and TRBJ2-1; D is unresolved. The DNA end is more similar to TRBJ2-7, so the J call may be wrong. CDR3 length: 14 residues. Germline lookup yields CDR1 MNHEY and CDR2 SMNVEV (reference sequence). The CDR3: CASQAPVNFNEQYF. In DNA form, the CDR3 reads TGTGCCAGCCAGGCCCCCGTTAATTTCAATGAGCAGTACTTC.